What follows is one T cell receptor (beta chain) and its context. The antigen this receptor binds is unknown. Base qualities are missing; no much larger clone stands one base away. The immunoSEQ Assay, a bias-controlled multiplex PCR, was used to amplify TCRbeta CDR3 regions from genomic DNA. For the original study's pipeline: The number of nucleated cells in each sample was estimated by amplification of reference gene primers within the assay. Sequence reads were collapsed and filtered to measure the absolute abundance of every unique TCRbeta CDR3 rearrangement. Productive Simpson clonality was computed per sample as the square root of Simpson's diversity index over productive rearrangements. Here the immuneACCESS table is served through TCRdb, limited to in-frame sequences with V and J called. Missing clones are a known gap in these copies; in checked studies unresolved V genes cover under half, and the rest lacks a known reason. From that table come the V and J calls and clone size; the DNA was used to work out D and trimming. Present in this sample are over 600,000 clones, 90% of which were seen just once. The ten largest clones take up 0.2% to 0.3% of the sample.

The data stem from a study of blood T cell repertoires in COVID-19 (dated by TCRdb to between 2020 and 2021). Background on the whole study: Collaborator samples came from the United States, Italy and Spain and covered acute and convalescent phases of COVID-19. The repertoires were made available in a free public database intended to serve as a resource for research on the immune response to SARS-CoV-2. Nearly every sample came with metadata listing a de-identified subject ID, COVID-19 status, age in years and sex. Where available, HLA class I and class II types were taken from metadata supplied by the sample provider and were not determined by assay-based typing. The prospective study material was composed of cDNA or gDNA derived from T cells, B-cell-depleted T cells, or PBMCs. The samples were drawn from two sources: the first 160 participants of the ongoing ImmuneRACE study, and 950 to 1,500 subjects contributed by 6 global collaborators. The dataset comprised deeply sampled blood TCRbeta repertoires from subjects exposed to, actively infected with, or recovered from COVID-19.

Each collaborating institution followed its own protocols to collect whole blood in K2EDTA tubes. For TCRbeta analysis, collaborator samples were shipped as frozen whole blood, as isolated PBMCs, or as DNA extracted from either sample type. Taken from the germline V gene (reference sequence), the CDR1 and CDR2 loops are SGHNT and YYREEE. The junction carries 5 bases between V and J, which are trimmed by 0 bases and 5 bases respectively. From the cysteine up to the phenylalanine, the CDR3 has a length of 13 residues. The read is trimmed to its CDR3 DNA, 39 bases read in frame from base 1. The paper's findings and limits, for the study overall: The amount of clinical and demographic metadata varied by source and participant and was provided uncurated.

This sequence originates from a young woman with acute or convalescent COVID-19. The sample consisted of peripheral blood. The sequence links TRBV5-4 to TRBJ1-4, with the D gene uncertain. The CDR3 protein: CASSLDGNEKLFF. The DNA reads TGTGCCAGCAGCTTGGACGGGAATGAAAAACTGTTTTTT.